These T cell receptor beta chains were read from a single sample in a study of cytomegalovirus exposure and HLA in healthy donors. Here immunoSEQ multiplex PCR was the method, and the copy in TCRdb shows in-frame clones only, minus some. Among over 150,000 clones listed, over 65% were seen once. The sample taken for sequencing was PBMCs. Receptor source: a woman between 40 and 55 years old in good health and CMV-seropositive. The CDR3 runs from the conserved cysteine through the conserved F or W. A D gene is named only where the DNA matches it firmly. Only part of the rows carry a size: once, few, many, or a class if the clone is expanded.

J gene: TRBJ2-3; V gene: TRBV27; clone size: -; D gene: TRBD1; CDR3 protein: CASSLGQGDTQYF; CDR3 DNA: TGTGCCAGCAGTTTAGGACAGGGAGATACGCAGTATTTT
J gene: TRBJ2-7; V gene: TRBV28; clone size: few; D gene: TRBD2; CDR3 protein: CASNQGGGRADTEQYF; CDR3 DNA: TGTGCCAGCAATCAAGGGGGCGGGAGGGCCGATACCGAGCAGTACTTC
J gene: TRBJ2-1; V gene: TRBV10-3; clone size: -; D gene: -; CDR3 protein: CAISGGLSYNEQFF; CDR3 DNA: TGTGCCATCAGTGGTGGGCTATCCTACAATGAGCAGTTCTTC
J gene: TRBJ2-7; V gene: TRBV10-1; clone size: -; D gene: TRBD2; CDR3 protein: CASSEPRERHEQYF; CDR3 DNA: TGCGCCAGCAGTGAGCCGCGGGAGAGACACGAGCAGTACTTC
J gene: TRBJ2-6; V gene: TRBV6-4; clone size: few; D gene: -; CDR3 protein: CASSEDSSGANVLTF; CDR3 DNA: TGTGCCAGCAGTGAGGACAGCTCTGGGGCCAACGTCCTGACTTTC
J gene: TRBJ1-5; V gene: TRBV10-3; clone size: few; D gene: TRBD1; CDR3 protein: CAISEGDRVSGSNQPQHF; CDR3 DNA: TGTGCCATCAGTGAGGGGGACAGGGTATCGGGATCCAATCAGCCCCAGCATTTT
J gene: TRBJ1-1; V gene: TRBV27; clone size: -; D gene: -; CDR3 protein: CASRDRGTEAFF; CDR3 DNA: TGTGCCAGCAGGGACCGAGGGACTGAAGCTTTCTTT
J gene: TRBJ1-4; V gene: TRBV14; clone size: few; D gene: -; CDR3 protein: CASSQVRGKGEKLFF; CDR3 DNA: TGTGCCAGCAGCCAAGTTCGGGGGAAAGGGGAAAAACTGTTTTTT
J gene: TRBJ2-7; V gene: TRBV2; clone size: few; D gene: TRBD2; CDR3 protein: CASNERQRGYEQYF; CDR3 DNA: TGTGCCAGCAATGAGAGACAGCGGGGGTACGAGCAGTACTTC
J gene: TRBJ1-2; V gene: TRBV11-2; clone size: -; D gene: -; CDR3 protein: CASSLAHTGLFSSGYTF; CDR3 DNA: TGTGCCAGCAGCTTAGCACACACAGGGTTGTTCTCTAGTGGCTACACCTTC
J gene: TRBJ1-1; V gene: TRBV5-1; clone size: -; D gene: -; CDR3 protein: CASSLGENTEAFF; CDR3 DNA: TGCGCCAGCAGCTTGGGAGAGAACACTGAAGCTTTCTTT